This paragraph covers one T cell receptor beta chain sequence. The sample originates from a study of blood T cell repertoires in COVID-19. In the study overall: T cells, B-cell-depleted T cells, or PBMCs provided the cDNA or gDNA that served as material.

CDR1 is LNHDA, CDR2 SQIVND, per germline (reference sequence). Trimming removed 4 bases from V and 7 bases from J; junction bases left unmatched: 11. The CDR3 loop spans 15 amino acids. Generated by immunoSEQ multiplex PCR, the TCRdb table keeps only in-frame clones and is missing some. Among 90,000 or so clones listed, around 72% were seen once. The chain couples TRBV19 to TRBJ2-5; 8 nucleotides line up with TRBD1. This sequence originates from a woman aged 80 or older with acute or convalescent COVID-19. Sequences were obtained from peripheral blood. The CDR3 region is CASSKEQGGLGTQYF. The CDR3 coding sequence is TGTGCCAGTAGTAAAGAACAGGGGGGACTGGGGACCCAGTACTTC.